This T cell receptor (beta chain) stems from a study of cytomegalovirus exposure and HLA in healthy donors. The primer mix had 60 Vbeta and 13 Jbeta primers. Only in-frame clones appear in the TCRdb table, and some are missing; sequencing was by immunoSEQ multiplex PCR. The sample includes approximately 120,000 clones, 70% to 85% of them seen just once. CDR3 length equals 15 residues. CDR1 SGHNT and CDR2 YYREEE come from the germline V gene (reference sequence). V shed 4 bases and J 4 bases; nucleotides not matched to a gene: 11. The sequenced material came from PBMCs. This TCR derives from a man aged 35-49 years in good health and CMV-seropositive. V usage is TRBV5-4 and J usage is TRBJ2-7; 7 bases map to TRBD1. For the CDR3, the DNA is TGTGCCAGCAGCAAAGGGGGCGCCGAGGGTTACGAGCAGTACTTC. Its translation: CASSKGGAEGYEQYF.